These 7 T cell receptor beta chains share one sample of origin, sequenced in a study of T-cell memory formation after mild COVID-19. TCRdb reprocessed the 5' RACE reads via MiXCR and lists one record per CDR3 protein. Among about 210,000 distinct CDR3 sequences, 10% to 13% were seen once, and the ten largest hold approximately 2.8%. The sample taken for sequencing was PBMCs or a T cell subset sorted from them (not recorded which). These receptors were collected from a young man who had mild COVID-19 (a few samples of this study predate the infection). Cell type and time point are not known.

The J gene is TRBJ2-2, the V gene TRBV10-3; a possible D gene is TRBD1 (5 bases). V gave up 7 bases and J gave up 0 bases, with 9 bases separating them. Germline CDR1 and CDR2: ENHRY and SYGVKD. The CDR3 covers 14 residues. As DNA, the CDR3 is TGTGCCATCAATAGCAGGGCGAACACCGGGGAGCTGTTTTTT. It codes for CAINSRANTGELFF.

This clonotype is medium-sized. The chain couples TRBV7-2 to TRBJ2-1; possible D gene TRBD1, 7 bases. This CDR3 is built from 15 residues. Trimming cost V 2 bases and J 5 bases, with 13 bases left between them. Looked up from germline, CDR1 is SGHTA and CDR2 is FQGNSA. Here the CDR3 DNA reads TGTGCCAGCAGCTTAACCAGGGGGGCAGACAATGAGCAGTTCTTC. Residues: CASSLTRGADNEQFF.

This clonotype was detected a few times. The chain recombines TRBV7-9 with TRBJ1-1, with D hard to call. Germline CDR1 is SEHNR and CDR2 is FQNEAQ (reference sequence). V was clipped by 0 bases and J by 6 bases, with 2 bases between them. The CDR3 length is 11 residues. The DNA for the CDR3 is TGTGCCAGCAGCTTAGCGCCTGAAGCTTTCTTT. As protein: CASSLAPEAFF.

The sample holds a few counts of this clonotype. V usage is TRBV20-1 and J usage is TRBJ2-1; possibly TRBD1 for D (7 bases). The CDR3 consists of 13 residues. The germline V and J ends were trimmed by 6 bases and 4 bases, with 13 bases remaining between them. CDR1 and CDR2 from the germline V gene are DFQATT and SNEGSKA (reference sequence). The CDR3 spells CSARDSLYNEQFF. In DNA, the CDR3 is TGCAGTGCGCGGGACAGTCTATACAATGAGCAGTTCTTC.

This sequence joins TRBV14 and TRBJ2-5; D ambiguous. CDR1 and CDR2 from the germline V gene are SGHDN and FVKESK. The V and J ends lost 4 bases and 1 base respectively, with 10 bases between them. The CDR3 spans 14 residues. CDR3 residues: CASSPGLFQETQYF. The CDR3 region has the DNA TGTGCCAGCAGCCCGGGCCTTTTCCAAGAGACCCAGTACTTC.

The genes are TRBV7-2 and TRBJ2-1; D not certain. The CDR3 has 14 residues. The V end lost 5 bases, the J end lost 9 bases, and 17 bases lay between the germline ends. Germline lookup yields CDR1 SGHTA and CDR2 FQGNSA. The CDR3 nucleotides are TGTGCCAGCAGCCAGAGGCTCCCAGGCTCTGAGCAGTTCTTC. Amino acids: CASSQRLPGSEQFF.

This clonotype has at least ten counts. This chain connects TRBV24-1 to TRBJ2-1, with TRBD1 matching 9 bases. This CDR3 is built from 14 residues. With 2 bases clipped from V and 7 bases from J, the junction kept 2 bases outside the gene matches. Germline CDR1 is KGHDR and CDR2 is SFDVKD. DNA for the CDR3: TGTGCCACCAGTGATTACGGGACAGGGAATGAGCAGTTCTTC. Amino acids: CATSDYGTGNEQFF.